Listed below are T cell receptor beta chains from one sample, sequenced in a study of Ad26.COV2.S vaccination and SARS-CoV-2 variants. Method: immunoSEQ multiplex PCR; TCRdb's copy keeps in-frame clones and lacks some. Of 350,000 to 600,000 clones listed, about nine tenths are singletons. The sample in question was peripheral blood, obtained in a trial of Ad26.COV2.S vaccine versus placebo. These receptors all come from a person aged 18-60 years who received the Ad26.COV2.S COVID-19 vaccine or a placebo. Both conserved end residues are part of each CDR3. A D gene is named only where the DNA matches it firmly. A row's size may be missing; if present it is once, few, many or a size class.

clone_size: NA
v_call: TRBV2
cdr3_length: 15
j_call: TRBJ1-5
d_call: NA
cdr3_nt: TGTGCCAGCAGTGAACTGGCAGGGGGCAATCAGCCCCAGCATTTT
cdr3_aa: CASSELAGGNQPQHF

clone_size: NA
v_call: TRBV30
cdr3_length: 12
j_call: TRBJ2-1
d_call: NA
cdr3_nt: TGTGCCTTCAAGGACGGTTACAATGAGCAGTTCTTC
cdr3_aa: CAFKDGYNEQFF

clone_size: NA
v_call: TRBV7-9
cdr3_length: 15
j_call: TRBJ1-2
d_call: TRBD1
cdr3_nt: TGTGCCAGCAGCTTAGGTCAGGGGGCGCGGGATGGCTACACCTTC
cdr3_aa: CASSLGQGARDGYTF

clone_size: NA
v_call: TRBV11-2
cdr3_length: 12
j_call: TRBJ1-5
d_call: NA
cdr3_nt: TGTGCCAGCAGCTTAAACAATCAGCCCCAGCATTTT
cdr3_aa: CASSLNNQPQHF

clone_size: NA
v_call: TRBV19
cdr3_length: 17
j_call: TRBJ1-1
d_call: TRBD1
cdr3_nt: TGTGCCAGTAGCCTTACAGGGGGCCACAATCAGAACACTGAAGCTTTCTTT
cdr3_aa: CASSLTGGHNQNTEAFF

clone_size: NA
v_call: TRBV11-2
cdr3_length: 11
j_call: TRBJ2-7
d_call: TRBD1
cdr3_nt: TGTGCCAGCAGCTCTACGGGACAGGAAAACTTC
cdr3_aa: CASSSTGQENF

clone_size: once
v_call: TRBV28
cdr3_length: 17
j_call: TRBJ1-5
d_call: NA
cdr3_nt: TGTGCCAGCAGTCCCGGGAGGGGCAGGTTTAGCAATCAGCCCCAGCATTTT
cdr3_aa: CASSPGRGRFSNQPQHF

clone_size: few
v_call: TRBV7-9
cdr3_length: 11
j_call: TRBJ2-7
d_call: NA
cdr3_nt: TGTGCCAGCAGCCCCGGTCTCGAGCAGTACTTC
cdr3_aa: CASSPGLEQYF

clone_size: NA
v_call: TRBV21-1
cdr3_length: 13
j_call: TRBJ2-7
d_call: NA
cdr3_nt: TGTGCCAGCAGCTCAACATGTCCCTACGAGCAGTACTTC
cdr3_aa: CASSSTCPYEQYF

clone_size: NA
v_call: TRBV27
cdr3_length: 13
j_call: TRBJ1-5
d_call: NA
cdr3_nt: TGTGCCAGCAGTTTAGGACGTAATCAGCCCCAGCATTTT
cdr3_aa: CASSLGRNQPQHF

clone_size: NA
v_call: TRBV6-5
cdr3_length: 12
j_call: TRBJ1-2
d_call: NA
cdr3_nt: TGTGCCACCTGGGGCCGAGCCTATGGCTACACCTTC
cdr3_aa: CATWGRAYGYTF

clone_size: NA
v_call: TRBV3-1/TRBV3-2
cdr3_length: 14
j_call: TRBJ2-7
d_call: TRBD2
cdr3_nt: TGTGCCAGCAGCCATAGCGGGGGGGCCCACGAGCAGTACTTC
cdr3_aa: CASSHSGGAHEQYF

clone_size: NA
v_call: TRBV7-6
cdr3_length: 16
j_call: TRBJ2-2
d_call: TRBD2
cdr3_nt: TGTGCCAGCAGCTTAGCGACTAGCGGGAACACCGGGGAGCTGTTTTTT
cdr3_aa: CASSLATSGNTGELFF

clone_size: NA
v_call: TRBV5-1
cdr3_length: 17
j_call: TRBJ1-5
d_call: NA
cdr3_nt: TGCGCCAGCAGCCTCGACAGCCCTCCCTATAGCAATCAGCCCCAGCATTTT
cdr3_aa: CASSLDSPPYSNQPQHF

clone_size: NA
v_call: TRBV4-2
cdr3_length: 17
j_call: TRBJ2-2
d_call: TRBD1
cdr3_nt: TGTGCCAGCAGCCAAGACTCGGGCAGGGGGCCCACCGGGGAGCTGTTTTTT
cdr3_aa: CASSQDSGRGPTGELFF

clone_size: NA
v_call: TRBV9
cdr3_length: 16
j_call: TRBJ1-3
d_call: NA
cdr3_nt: TGTGCCAGCAGCGTAGAGGACAAGACCTCTGGAAACACCATATATTTT
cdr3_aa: CASSVEDKTSGNTIYF

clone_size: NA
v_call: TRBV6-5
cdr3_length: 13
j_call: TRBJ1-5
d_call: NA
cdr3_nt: TGTGCCAGCAGTCGAGGGTTCAATCAGCCCCAGCATTTT
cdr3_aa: CASSRGFNQPQHF

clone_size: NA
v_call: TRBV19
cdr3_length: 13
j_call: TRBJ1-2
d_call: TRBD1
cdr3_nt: TGTGCCAGTACCGACAGGGCTAACTATGGCTACACCTTC
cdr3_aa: CASTDRANYGYTF

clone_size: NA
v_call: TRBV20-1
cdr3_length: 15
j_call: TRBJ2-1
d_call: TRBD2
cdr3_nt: TGCAGTGCTAGTCTAGCGGGGAAGCAAAACAATGAGCAGTTCTTC
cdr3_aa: CSASLAGKQNNEQFF

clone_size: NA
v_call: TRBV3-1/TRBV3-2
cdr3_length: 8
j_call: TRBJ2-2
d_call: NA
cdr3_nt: TGTGCCAGCCGAGAGCTGTTTTTT
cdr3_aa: CASRELFF

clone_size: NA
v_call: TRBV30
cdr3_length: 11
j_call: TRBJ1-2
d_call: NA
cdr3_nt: TGTGCCTGGAGCCTAGGGTCCGGCTACACCTTC
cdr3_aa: CAWSLGSGYTF

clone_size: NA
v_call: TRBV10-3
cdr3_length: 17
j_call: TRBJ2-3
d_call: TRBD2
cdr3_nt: TGTGCCATCACCCCGACTAGCGGGGGCCCCCCTCCAGATACGCAGTATTTT
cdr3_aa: CAITPTSGGPPPDTQYF

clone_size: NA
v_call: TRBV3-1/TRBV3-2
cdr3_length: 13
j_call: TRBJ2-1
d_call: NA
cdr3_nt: TGTGCCAGCAGCCAGCTGCAGTACAATGAGCAGTTCTTC
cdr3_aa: CASSQLQYNEQFF

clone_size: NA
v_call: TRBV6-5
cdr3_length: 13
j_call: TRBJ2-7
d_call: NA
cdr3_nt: TGTGCCAGCACTCCCCGTGGGGGTTACGAGCAGTACTTC
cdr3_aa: CASTPRGGYEQYF

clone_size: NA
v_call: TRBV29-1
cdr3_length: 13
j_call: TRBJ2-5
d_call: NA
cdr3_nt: TGCAGCGCCGGAGCGGGCGCGGGGGAGACCCAGTACTTC
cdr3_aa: CSAGAGAGETQYF

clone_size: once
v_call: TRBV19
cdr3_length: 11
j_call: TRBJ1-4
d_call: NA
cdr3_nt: TGTGCCAGTAGATCTGGGTCGAGGAGGGTGTTT
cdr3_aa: CASRSGSRRVF

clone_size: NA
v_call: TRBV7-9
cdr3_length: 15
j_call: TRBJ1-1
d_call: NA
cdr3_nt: TGTGCCAGCAGCCCACAGGGAAGGGGGAACACTGAAGCTTTCTTT
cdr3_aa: CASSPQGRGNTEAFF

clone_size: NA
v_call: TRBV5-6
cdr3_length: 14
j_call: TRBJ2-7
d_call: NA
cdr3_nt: TGTGCCAGCAGCCCCTGGGCAGGGGATGCCGAGCAGTACTTC
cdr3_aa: CASSPWAGDAEQYF

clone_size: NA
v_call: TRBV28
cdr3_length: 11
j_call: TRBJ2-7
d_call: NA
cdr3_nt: TGTGCCAGCGGTAAACCCTACGAGCAGTACTTC
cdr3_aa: CASGKPYEQYF

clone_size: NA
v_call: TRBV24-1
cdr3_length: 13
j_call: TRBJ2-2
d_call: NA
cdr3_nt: TGTGCCACCAAGGGACCGAGCACCGGGGAGCTGTTTTTT
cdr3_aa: CATKGPSTGELFF

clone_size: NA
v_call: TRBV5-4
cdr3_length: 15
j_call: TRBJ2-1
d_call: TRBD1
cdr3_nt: TGTGCCAGCAGTTCGAGACAGGGATCCTACAATGAGCAGTTCTTC
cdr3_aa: CASSSRQGSYNEQFF

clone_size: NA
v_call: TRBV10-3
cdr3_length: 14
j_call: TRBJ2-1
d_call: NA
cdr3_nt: TGTGCCATCAGTGAGTCTTTAGGTCTTTATGAGCAGTTCTTC
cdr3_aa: CAISESLGLYEQFF

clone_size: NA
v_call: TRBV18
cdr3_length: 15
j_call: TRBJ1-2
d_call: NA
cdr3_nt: TGTGCCAGCTCACCACCTCCGTCGGCTAACTATGGCTACACCTTC
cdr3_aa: CASSPPPSANYGYTF

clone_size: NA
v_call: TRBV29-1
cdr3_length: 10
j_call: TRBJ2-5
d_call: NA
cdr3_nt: TGCAGCGTTGGCGGTGAGACCCAGTACTTC
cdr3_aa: CSVGGETQYF